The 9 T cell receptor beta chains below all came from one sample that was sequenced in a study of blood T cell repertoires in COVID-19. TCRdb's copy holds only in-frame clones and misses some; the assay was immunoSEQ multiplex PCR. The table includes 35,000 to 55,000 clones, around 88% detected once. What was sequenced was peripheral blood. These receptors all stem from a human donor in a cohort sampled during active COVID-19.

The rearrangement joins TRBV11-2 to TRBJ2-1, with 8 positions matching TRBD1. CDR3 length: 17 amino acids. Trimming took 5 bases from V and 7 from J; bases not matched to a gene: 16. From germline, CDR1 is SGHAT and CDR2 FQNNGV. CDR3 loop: CASSLPRSRGLKNEQFF. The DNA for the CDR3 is TGTGCCAGCAGCCTGCCCCGGAGCAGGGGGCTTAAGAATGAGCAGTTCTTC.

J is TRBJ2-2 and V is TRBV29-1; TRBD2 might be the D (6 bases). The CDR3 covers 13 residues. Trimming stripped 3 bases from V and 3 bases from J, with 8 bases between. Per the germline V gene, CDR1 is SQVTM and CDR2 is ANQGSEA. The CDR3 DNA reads TGCAGCGTTGAGGGAGGCGACACCGGGGAGCTGTTTTTT. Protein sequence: CSVEGGDTGELFF.

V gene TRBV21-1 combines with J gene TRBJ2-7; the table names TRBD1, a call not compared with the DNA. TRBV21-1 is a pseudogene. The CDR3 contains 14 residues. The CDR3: CASSKKNRNYEQYF. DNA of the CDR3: TGTGCCAGCAGCAAAAAGAACAGGAACTACGAGCAGTACTTC.

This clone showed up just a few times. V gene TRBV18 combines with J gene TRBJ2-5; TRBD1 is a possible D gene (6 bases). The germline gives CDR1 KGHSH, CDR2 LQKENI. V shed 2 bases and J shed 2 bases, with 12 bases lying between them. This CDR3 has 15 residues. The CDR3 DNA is TGTGCCAGCTCACCAAAAAGGGACAAACAAGAGACCCAGTACTTC. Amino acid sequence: CASSPKRDKQETQYF.

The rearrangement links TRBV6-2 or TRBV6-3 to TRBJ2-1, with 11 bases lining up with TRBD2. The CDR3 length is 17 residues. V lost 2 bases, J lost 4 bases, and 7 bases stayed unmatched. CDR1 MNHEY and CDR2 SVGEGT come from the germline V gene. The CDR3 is CASSYGPGLAVYNEQFF. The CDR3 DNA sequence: TGTGCCAGCAGTTACGGACCGGGACTAGCGGTGTACAATGAGCAGTTCTTC.

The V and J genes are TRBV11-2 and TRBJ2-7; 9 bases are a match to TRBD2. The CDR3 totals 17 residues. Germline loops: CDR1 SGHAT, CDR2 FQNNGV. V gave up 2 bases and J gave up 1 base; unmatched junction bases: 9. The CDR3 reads CASSLSSASGTSYEQYF. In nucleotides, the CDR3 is TGTGCCAGCAGCTTAAGTTCGGCTAGCGGGACTTCCTACGAGCAGTACTTC.

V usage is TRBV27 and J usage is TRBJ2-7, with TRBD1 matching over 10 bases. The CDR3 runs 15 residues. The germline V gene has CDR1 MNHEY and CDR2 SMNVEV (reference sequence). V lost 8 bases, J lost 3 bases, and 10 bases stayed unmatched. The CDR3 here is CASRTIGQGDYEQYF. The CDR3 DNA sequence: TGTGCCAGCCGGACCATTGGACAGGGGGACTACGAGCAGTACTTC.

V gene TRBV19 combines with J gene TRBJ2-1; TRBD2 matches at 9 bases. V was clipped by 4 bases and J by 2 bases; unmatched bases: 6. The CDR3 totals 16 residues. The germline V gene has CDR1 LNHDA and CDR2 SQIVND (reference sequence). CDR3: CASSRASGKTYNEQFF. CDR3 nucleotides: TGTGCCAGTAGTAGGGCTAGCGGGAAGACCTACAATGAGCAGTTCTTC.

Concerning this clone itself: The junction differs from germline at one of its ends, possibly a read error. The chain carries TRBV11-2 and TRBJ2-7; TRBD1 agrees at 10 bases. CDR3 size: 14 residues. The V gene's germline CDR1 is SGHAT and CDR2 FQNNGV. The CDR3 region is CASILDRGRGEQYF. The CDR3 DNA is TGTGCCAGCATCTTAGACAGGGGGCGAGGCGAGCAGTACTTC.